In its sample, the clone carrying this T cell receptor (beta chain) was seen many times. The target antigen is unknown. This sample is drawn from a study of CD8 T cells in ankylosing spondylitis. Study-wide findings and caveats: In ankylosing spondylitis patients, matched synovial fluid reportedly showed significant enrichment of disease-linked clones.

TCRdb reprocessed the 5' RACE reads via MiXCR and lists one record per CDR3 protein. This sample has about 240,000 distinct CDR3 sequences; around a tenth occur once, and the top ten carry under 8%. This clonotype was sampled from a male donor with ankylosing spondylitis or in good health (not recorded which). Sample: blood, either unsorted or a sorted T cell fraction (not recorded which).

The CDR3 sequence is CSASLASGGRGDTQYF. As DNA, the CDR3 is TGCAGTGCTAGTCTAGCTAGCGGGGGCCGGGGGGATACGCAGTATTTT. The chain couples TRBV20-1 to TRBJ2-3; TRBD2 aligns across 10 bases. V dropped 3 bases and J dropped 6; count of bases not matched to a gene: 12. Germline lookup yields CDR1 DFQATT and CDR2 SNEGSKA (reference sequence). The CDR3 loop spans 16 amino acids.